This T cell receptor (beta chain) was sequenced in a study of cytotoxic CD8 clonotypes in ibrutinib-treated CLL. Overall study context: The patient breakdown showed approximately ten relapsed/refractory and some 16 treatment-naive cases, with about 18 IGHV unmutated. Study-wide results and limits: Clonality measured at baseline exceeded age-matched healthy donors, tracking circulating CD8+ T-cell counts.

This clone was seen more than once but under ten times. Its cognate antigen is unknown. Germline CDR1 reads SNHLY; CDR2 reads FYNNEI. The V and J ends lost 7 bases and 4 bases, in that order; junction bases with no gene match: 15. The CDR3 extends over 17 amino acids. Targeted sequencing depth ranged from 1 in 200,000 to 1 in 1 million T cells. Libraries were prepared by immunoSEQ multiplex PCR; TCRdb keeps only in-frame clonotypes and omits some of them. The sample carries over 150,000 clones, 70% to 85% recorded once. This sequence joins TRBV2 and TRBJ1-5; TRBD1 agrees at 8 bases. The material sequenced was PBMCs, taken after 12 months of ibrutinib treatment. The clonotype comes from a human donor with chronic lymphocytic leukemia. The CDR3 coding sequence is TGTGCCAGCATGAGTGAACGTTCAGGGGGCCGTAATCAGCCCCAGCATTTT. Residues: CASMSERSGGRNQPQHF. Drawing the rest from reference TRBV2 and TRBJ1-5, the complete variable domain is EPEVTQTPSHQVTQMGQEVILRCVPISNHLYFYWYRQILGQKVEFLVSFYNNEISEKSEIFDDQFSVERPDGSNFTLKIRSTKLEDSAMYFCASMSERSGGRNQPQHFGDGTRLSIL.